These T cell receptor beta chains were read from a single sample in a study of cytomegalovirus exposure and HLA in healthy donors. Some clones are missing from TCRdb's copy, which holds only in-frame ones; the method was immunoSEQ multiplex PCR. Of roughly 120,000 clones listed, 75% to 85% were seen once; the top ten hold 2% to 3%. The specimen sequenced was PBMCs. The receptors were sampled from a man aged 25 to 40 in good health and CMV-seronegative. Both conserved end residues are part of each CDR3. Each record gives: clone size, J gene, V gene, CDR3 length, D gene, CDR3 DNA, CDR3 protein. D genes are given only for firm matches. Clone size is given for some rows only: seen once, a few or many times, or a class if the clone is expanded.

once TRBJ1-4 TRBV7-6 15 - TGTGCCAGCAGCTTAGAACCAGGGCAAAATGAAAAACTGTTTTTT CASSLEPGQNEKLFF
- TRBJ2-1 TRBV9 17 - TGTGCCAGCGGAGGAGCGGCAGAAGGACTGATCAACAATGAGCAGTTCTTC CASGGAAEGLINNEQFF
- TRBJ2-1 TRBV14 18 TRBD2 TGTGCCAGCAGCCAAGGCCTAGCGGGAGGGGTGGGTGACAATGAGCAGTTCTTC CASSQGLAGGVGDNEQFF
- TRBJ2-7 TRBV6-6 16 TRBD1 TGTGCCAGCAGTTACTCTGGTGGGACAGGGTATCACGAGCAGTACTTC CASSYSGGTGYHEQYF
once TRBJ2-1 TRBV10-2 16 - TGCGCCAGCAGTGAGTCGGACCCTAGCGCTCTGCGTGAGCAGTTCTTC CASSESDPSALREQFF
- TRBJ2-3 TRBV7-9 15 - TGTGCCAGCAGCTTAATGATTGGGCGCACAGATACGCAGTATTTT CASSLMIGRTDTQYF
once TRBJ2-7 TRBV9 12 - TGTGCCAGCAGCGGGTTGACGGGGGAGCAGTACTTC CASSGLTGEQYF
- TRBJ1-1 TRBV18 19 - TGTGCCAGCTCACTGGCTTCATACACCCAATGGGGGCGCGGGACTGAAGCTTTCTTT CASSLASYTQWGRGTEAFF
- TRBJ1-4 TRBV25-1 15 - TGTGCCAGCAGTGATCCGGGGGGAACTAATGAAAAACTGTTTTTT CASSDPGGTNEKLFF
- TRBJ2-7 TRBV13 14 TRBD1 TGTGCCAGCAGCTTAGGACAGGGGTTTGACGAGCAGTACTTC CASSLGQGFDEQYF
- TRBJ2-7 TRBV7-9 18 TRBD2 TGTGCCAGCAGCTTATTTGCTAGCGGGGCCAAAAAAATCTACGAGCAGTACTTC CASSLFASGAKKIYEQYF
- TRBJ1-4 TRBV25-1 16 TRBD1 TGTGCCAGCAGTGCCGCGACAGGGGCGGTGGGTGAAAAACTGTTTTTT CASSAATGAVGEKLFF